A selection of T cell receptor beta chains follows, all from one sample in a study of T cell changes during pregnancy in multiple sclerosis. The table came from immunoSEQ multiplex PCR; TCRdb's copy has only in-frame clones and leaves some out. The sample has 80,000 to 130,000 clones, 85% to 95% seen once; the top ten hold about 0.9%. Source: peripheral blood, taken before pregnancy. All receptors derive from a female donor with multiple sclerosis, enrolled in a pregnancy study. CDR3s include the opening cysteine and the closing phenylalanine or tryptophan. The D gene is left open where the match is weak. Not all rows give a size; the values are once, few, many and, for expanded clones, a class.

>TRBJ2-5|TRBV12-5|12|NA|NA
CASGPFPETQYF
TGTGCTAGTGGTCCCTTCCCAGAGACCCAGTACTTC
>TRBJ2-7|TRBV2|15|once|TRBD1
CASSEFATGKHEQYF
TGTGCCAGCAGTGAATTCGCGACAGGGAAACACGAGCAGTACTTC
>TRBJ2-4|TRBV30|14|NA|NA
CAWSVRGTKNIQYF
TGTGCCTGGAGTGTTCGGGGTACCAAAAACATTCAGTACTTC
>TRBJ2-7|TRBV19|15|NA|TRBD1
CASKPAGQGVYEQYF
TGTGCCAGTAAACCGGCGGGACAGGGTGTCTACGAGCAGTACTTC
>TRBJ1-2|TRBV30|13|NA|NA
CAWSKGRAYGYTF
TGTGCCTGGAGTAAGGGCAGGGCCTATGGCTACACCTTC
>TRBJ2-7|TRBV6-5|13|NA|NA
CASSYSWRYEQYF
TGTGCCAGCAGTTACTCCTGGAGATACGAGCAGTACTTC
>TRBJ2-2|TRBV27|14|NA|NA
CASSFENGSGELFF
TGTGCCAGCAGTTTTGAGAACGGGTCCGGGGAGCTGTTTTTT
>TRBJ2-4|TRBV5-1|18|NA|TRBD2
CASRRSGSSTIAKNIQYF
TGCGCCAGCCGCCGAAGCGGGAGTTCCACTATAGCCAAAAACATTCAGTACTTC
>TRBJ2-7|TRBV2|15|NA|TRBD1
CASSAFDRGLWEQYF
TGTGCCAGCAGTGCATTTGACAGGGGTCTTTGGGAGCAGTACTTC
>TRBJ2-7|TRBV29-1|12|NA|NA
CSVAQAPYEQYF
TGCAGCGTTGCACAGGCCCCCTACGAGCAGTACTTC
>TRBJ2-7|TRBV25-1|15|NA|TRBD1
CASSEPGTVLYEQYF
TGTGCCAGCAGTGAGCCCGGGACAGTCTTATACGAGCAGTACTTC
>TRBJ1-5|TRBV19|16|once|NA
CASSIIRDSTRRPQHF
TGTGCCAGTAGTATAATTCGGGACTCTACTCGACGGCCCCAGCATTTT
>TRBJ2-2|TRBV4-3|15|once|TRBD2
CASSQGAGAPGELFF
TGCGCCAGCAGCCAAGGAGCGGGAGCGCCCGGGGAGCTGTTTTTT
>TRBJ2-7|TRBV14|17|NA|TRBD1
CASSLVGDRGYPGEQYF
TGTGCCAGCAGCCTTGTCGGGGACAGGGGATACCCCGGCGAGCAGTACTTC
>TRBJ2-7|TRBV15|16|NA|NA
CATSSNIADLVYEQYF
TGTGCCACCAGCAGCAACATAGCTGACTTAGTCTACGAGCAGTACTTC
>TRBJ2-2|TRBV5-1|16|NA|NA
CASSSGLRWDTGELFF
TGCGCCAGCAGCTCGGGTCTGAGGTGGGACACCGGGGAGCTGTTTTTT
>TRBJ2-1|TRBV9|14|NA|TRBD2
CASSRASGYNEQFF
TGTGCCAGCTCGAGGGCTAGCGGCTACAATGAGCAGTTCTTC
>TRBJ1-5|TRBV5-6|15|NA|NA
CASSFGPSSNQPQHF
TGTGCCAGCAGCTTTGGGCCCAGTAGCAATCAGCCCCAGCATTTT
>TRBJ1-1|TRBV2|16|NA|NA
CASSINRDRGITEAFF
TGTGCCAGCAGTATAAACCGGGACCGGGGGATCACTGAAGCTTTCTTT
>TRBJ2-1|TRBV28|17|NA|NA
CASSLGGARRFYNEQFF
TGTGCCAGCAGTTTAGGCGGGGCGCGGAGGTTCTACAATGAGCAGTTCTTC
>TRBJ1-2|TRBV28|14|once|NA
CASSFAAGIGGYTF
TGTGCCAGCAGTTTTGCCGCAGGGATTGGTGGCTACACCTTC
>TRBJ2-5|TRBV2|13|NA|NA
CASSDPNQETQYF
TGTGCCAGCAGTGACCCAAACCAAGAGACCCAGTACTTC
>TRBJ1-1|TRBV5-4|15|few|TRBD1
CASSLIGTANTEAFF
TGTGCCAGCAGCTTGATCGGGACAGCGAACACTGAAGCTTTCTTT
>TRBJ2-7|TRBV6-6|13|NA|NA
CASGTQPGYEQYF
TGTGCCAGCGGGACACAACCGGGCTACGAGCAGTACTTC
>TRBJ1-4|TRBV28|15|NA|NA
CASSLRDLPIAILFF
TGTGCCAGCAGTTTGAGGGATCTCCCGATTGCGATACTGTTTTTT
>TRBJ2-1|TRBV30|13|NA|TRBD2
CAWRTGGGVGQFF
TGTGCCTGGAGGACGGGCGGGGGGGTTGGGCAGTTCTTC
>TRBJ2-7|TRBV11-3|16|NA|TRBD1
CASSSGQDRNLYEQYF
TGTGCCAGCAGCTCCGGACAGGACCGGAACCTCTACGAGCAGTACTTC
>TRBJ2-1|TRBV11-2|15|NA|NA
CASSRGTPQDREQFF
TGTGCCAGCAGTCGTGGGACTCCCCAGGATAGAGAGCAGTTCTTC
>TRBJ1-2|TRBV6-5|13|NA|NA
CASSDGSGYGYTF
TGTGCCAGCAGCGACGGATCGGGCTATGGCTACACCTTC
>TRBJ2-5|TRBV29-1|12|NA|NA
CSVVSQGETQYF
TGCAGCGTTGTATCACAGGGAGAGACCCAGTACTTC
>TRBJ2-2|TRBV7-6|13|once|NA
CASSGLETGELFF
TGTGCCAGCAGCGGTCTAGAGACCGGGGAGCTGTTTTTT
>TRBJ2-5|TRBV6-1|14|NA|TRBD1
CASSGGTGVETQYF
TGTGCCAGCAGTGGCGGGACAGGGGTAGAGACCCAGTACTTC
>TRBJ2-2|TRBV5-1|16|NA|TRBD1
CASSLVNRGMIGELFF
TGCGCCAGCAGCTTGGTGAACAGGGGTATGATCGGGGAGCTGTTTTTT
>TRBJ1-6|TRBV30|12|NA|NA
CAWSPSGAPLHF
TGTGCCTGGAGTCCGAGCGGGGCACCCCTCCACTTT
>TRBJ1-3|TRBV29-1|13|NA|NA
CSVARGSGNTIYF
TGCAGCGTTGCTAGGGGCTCTGGAAACACCATATATTTT
>TRBJ2-7|TRBV28|15|NA|TRBD2
CASFPRLAGPYEQYF
TGTGCCAGTTTCCCCCGACTAGCGGGACCCTACGAGCAGTACTTC
>TRBJ2-7|TRBV28|16|NA|TRBD1
CASSRRPGTGAYEQYF
TGTGCCAGCAGTCGAAGACCCGGGACAGGGGCCTACGAGCAGTACTTC
>TRBJ2-4|TRBV19|12|NA|NA
CASSISEGIQYF
TGTGCCAGTAGTATAAGCGAAGGCATTCAGTACTTC
>TRBJ2-7|TRBV19|13|once|NA
CASSQTGSYEQYF
TGTGCCAGTAGTCAGACAGGCTCCTACGAGCAGTACTTC
>TRBJ2-5|TRBV9|14|NA|NA
CASSSGSNLGTQYF
TGTGCCAGCAGCAGCGGGTCCAACTTGGGGACCCAGTACTTC
>TRBJ2-7|TRBV6-1|15|NA|TRBD2
CASSVSGGRSYEQYF
TGTGCCAGCAGTGTGAGCGGGGGGAGATCCTACGAGCAGTACTTC